This TCR beta chain was identified in a study of cytomegalovirus exposure and HLA in healthy donors (dated by TCRdb to 2017 to 2019). Regarding the research as a whole: In an earlier analysis of some 550 of the donors, 276 Gb of sequence data and approximately 100 million unique TCR beta sequences from roughly 200 million T cells were reported. An early release covering over 500 HLA-typed donors comprised 250 to 350 gigabases of sequencing data and roughly 86 million unique TCR sequences. Of the 350 to 450 genotyped donors, approximately 81% were placed in the genetic ancestry cluster associated with self-reported Caucasian donors. The study was designed to test whether signatures of past pathogen exposure could be identified by cataloging public T cell receptors. Using immunosequencing, the study profiled T cell repertoires from about 650 subjects and related those repertoires to cytomegalovirus serostatus. Besides the first cohort of hundreds of subjects, a separate validation cohort made up of around 120 different subjects was used. To predict cytomegalovirus infection status, the study combined high-throughput TCR immunosequencing, statistical association of individual TCRs with disease status, and machine learning. A later analysis re-analyzed previously published TCR beta repertoires from 550 to 700 donors and added high-resolution HLA genotyping to study TCR occurrence patterns. In the later analysis, no new phenotypic data were used to find candidate immune exposures; instead, reliance was placed on TCR beta sequences and their occurrence across donors. An earlier analysis of approximately 500 of the donors applied high-throughput TCR beta sequencing to assess whether each TCR beta V gene segment acted as functional or pseudogenic. Donor age, sex, ethnicity and CMV serostatus were compiled alongside the repertoire data. In a later genetic analysis, genome-wide SNP genotypes for about three fifths of the roughly 670 donors were used, and that subset was treated as a discovery cohort. All discovery cohort repertoires had been generated using a single sequencing platform. HLA typing included class I and class II loci at four-digit resolution. The number of donors typed differed by locus, with 629-630 for A, B, C, DRB1 and DQB1, around 500 for DQA1, nearly 610 for DPA1, and under 490 for DPB1. Roughly five DR-DQ haplotypes were treated as single units for association and clustering because of strong linkage in the cohort. Among 398 genotyped donors of the cohort, an average of roughly 240,000 unique TCR beta nucleotide sequences were sequenced per donor, around a sixth of them non-productive.

The CDR3 spans 14 residues, from the cysteine through the phenylalanine. Only CDR3 DNA remains: 42 bases, in frame from the first base. From the germline V gene (reference sequence), CDR1 is SGHNT and CDR2 is YYREEE. V loses 0 bases at its end and J loses 4 bases; junction bases beyond the gene matches: 2. Libraries were constructed by the immunoSEQ multiplex PCR assay. The multiplex PCR relied on a mix of 60 forward primers for TCR Vbeta segments and 13 reverse primers for TCR Jbeta segments. Amplification of the CDR3 region of rearranged TCR beta genes was performed with a multiplex PCR assay on genomic DNA. The amplified TCR beta libraries were sequenced on the Illumina HiSeq System as 87-base-pair reads. As for the authors' bioinformatics: A later analysis counted about 80 million unique TCR beta chains across the 700 or so repertoires, and 9.5 million to 11 million of these chains were shared by at least two donors. Raw reads were error-corrected and collapsed into unique sequences by a nearest-neighbor algorithm in which closely related sequences were merged to remove PCR and sequencing errors. CDR3 sequences were aligned to IMGT reference sequences to assign V, D and J gene segments. Each retained sequence needed at least a six-nucleotide match to both a V gene segment and a J gene segment. A rearrangement was called productive if the CDR3 had no stop codons and remained in frame with V and J, and every other rearrangement was called non-productive. Following IMGT convention, CDR3 was defined as the stretch from the second conserved V-encoded cysteine up to the conserved J-encoded phenylalanine. Sequences without an unambiguous match to a single V gene segment were excluded from the earlier analysis of 450 to 750 of the donors. In an earlier analysis of 587 of the donors, V segments were called functional above 56.7% productive rearrangements and were called segregating when the between-donor standard deviation exceeded 5%. A statistical classification framework was developed to diagnose cytomegalovirus status using the catalog of TCR beta chain sequences. A later analysis assigned V and J genes by comparing TCR nucleotide sequences with IMGT/GENE-DB human TR gene sequences. The TCRdist pipeline was used in a later analysis to assign CDR3 sequences and most-parsimonious VDJ recombination scenarios. In a later analysis, each TCR beta chain was defined by its CDR3 amino acid sequence together with its V-gene family, and reads without a unique V-gene family were excluded. A later analysis removed 550 to 650 highly shared, low-generation-probability nucleotide sequences to deal with suspected cross-contamination and a sequencing artifact. For each public chain, a later analysis derived a clonal expansion index from normalized ranks of inferred template counts within each repertoire. In a later analysis, generation probabilities were computed using a VDJ recombination model fitted to out-of-frame rearrangements, and the results were checked against IGoR. A later analysis scored TCR-TCR, TCR-HLA and TCR-CMV co-occurrence with hypergeometric tests, applying a repertoire-size bias correction to TCR pairs. False discovery rates were estimated in a later analysis by permuting HLA or CMV assignments 20 times. A later analysis grouped co-occurring TCRs with DBSCAN, adding TCRdist sequence similarity when clustering within HLA-allele-positive subsets. Repertoires with fewer than 30,000 or more than 120,000 public chains were left out of co-occurrence clustering, as were a handful of repertoires with anomalous nucleotide sharing. TCRdb took over this immuneACCESS table, retaining in-frame rearrangements with V and J assigned. Such tables are incomplete; in checked studies, under half of the missing clones stem from an unresolved V gene, and the remainder is unexplained. V and J calls plus clone size are reproduced from that table; the DNA served to infer D and trimming. Present in this sample are 29,000 or so clones, approximately 62% of which were seen just once. Together, the top ten hold 35% to 50% of the sample.

Concerning this clone: No cognate antigen has been identified for it. Base-call qualities are not available, and no considerably larger clone is one nucleotide away.

In total, approximately 700 healthy bone marrow donors made up the cohort. Cohort members were all nominally healthy when sampled, although unrecorded immune exposures were likely present. The donor tested CMV seropositive and was one of the 289 seropositive cohort members. A peripheral blood sample was provided by each donor, and peripheral blood mononuclear cells were used for TCR beta sequencing. The Qiagen DNeasy Blood Extraction Kit was used to extract genomic DNA from the blood cell samples. Beyond this particular receptor, the publication reports: Roughly uniform sequencing depth across donors was assumed in presence/absence analyses, although this assumption may not hold. An association between a missense DCLRE1C variant and V-gene and J-gene trimming of TCR beta chains was found in a later genetic analysis and replicated in an independent cohort. In both the original and validation cohorts, the classifier was reported to diagnose cytomegalovirus status with high specificity and sensitivity. Because HLA typing was missing for some donors at each locus, association tests included only the typed subset. This cohort had only TCR beta chains sequenced, and the lack of alpha or paired-chain data limited which features could be detected. A later genetic analysis reported fewer N-insertions in productive TCRs among donors in an Asian-associated ancestry cluster than the roughly 670-donor mean. According to a later analysis, most CMV-associated TCR beta chains appeared to be HLA-restricted, and the HLA associations seemed to be driven largely by CMV exposure. The authors suggested that the approach could potentially be extended to other disease states and immunological phenotypes. Some IMGT-functional V segments, including TRBV6-2 and TRBV6-3, could not be told apart with the 87-base-pair reads, so those segments were excluded. Linkage disequilibrium might explain the correlated functional status among segregating V segments, but an unknown experimental factor could not be excluded. A later analysis found that TCR association rates varied across HLA loci, with DRB1 alleles showing the most associated TCRs and HLA-C alleles the fewest. At a false discovery rate of 0.05, a later analysis linked 16,951 TCR beta sequences to specific HLA alleles. In an earlier analysis of 500 to 650 of the donors, most TCR beta V segments appeared in productive rearrangements about 87% or about 30% of the time, broadly matching IMGT annotations. CMV serostatus was the only immune exposure information available for the cohort. The study gave a list of some 150 TCR beta chains associated with cytomegalovirus. In a later analysis, HLA-associated TCR beta chains were found to be more clonally expanded and to have lower generation probabilities than equally common non-associated chains. A further reported finding was that TCR beta sequences accurately predicted the HLA-A and HLA-B alleles for most subjects in the first cohort. When HLA alleles, especially DR and DQ, strongly co-occurred, TCR associations were difficult to assign to individual alleles. A later analysis reported that several top co-occurrence clusters appeared linked to parvovirus B19, influenza, CMV and Epstein-Barr virus. Some 15 rarely observed V segments, including chromosome 9 orphons, were excluded from the earlier analysis of some 590 of the donors because counts were too low. A few of the identified cytomegalovirus-associated TCR beta chains were confirmed in vitro to be specific for cytomegalovirus antigens. Most TCR sequences were observed very rarely across donors, whereas some public TCRs were present in many individuals. A cluster of highly shared sequence variants was judged likely to be a technical artifact of the sequencing pipeline.

The TCR sequence derives from a male donor in good health and CMV-seropositive. Input material: PBMCs. The V and J segments used are TRBV5-4 and TRBJ2-7; 9 junctional bases match TRBD2. The nucleotide sequence is given as TGTGCCAGCAGCTTGGGCGGGGGGGAATACGAGCAGTACTTC. It translates to CASSLGGGEYEQYF.